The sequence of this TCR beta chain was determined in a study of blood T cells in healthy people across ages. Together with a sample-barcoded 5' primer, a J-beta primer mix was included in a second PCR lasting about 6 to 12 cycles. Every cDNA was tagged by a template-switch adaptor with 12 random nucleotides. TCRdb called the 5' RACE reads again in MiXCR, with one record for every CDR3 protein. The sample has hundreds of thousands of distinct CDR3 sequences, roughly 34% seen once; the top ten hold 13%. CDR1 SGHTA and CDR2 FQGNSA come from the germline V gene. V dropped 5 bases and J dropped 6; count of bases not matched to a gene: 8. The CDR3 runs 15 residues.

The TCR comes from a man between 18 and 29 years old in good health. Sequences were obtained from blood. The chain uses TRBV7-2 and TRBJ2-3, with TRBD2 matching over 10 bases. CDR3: CASSTLAGAPDTQYF. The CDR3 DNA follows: TGTGCCAGCAGCACCCTAGCGGGGGCACCCGATACGCAGTATTTT.